Below, 17 T cell receptor beta chains from the same sample are listed, as sequenced in a study of blood T cell repertoires in COVID-19. TCRdb's table, derived via immunoSEQ multiplex PCR, lists solely in-frame clones and lacks some. The sample lists around 200,000 clones, 87% occurring once. The sequenced sample consisted of peripheral blood. These receptors were taken from a man in his forties with active or convalescent COVID-19.

The chain joins TRBV2 to TRBJ1-2, with a weak D call TRBD1 (5 bases). Trimming left V 9 bases short and J 8 bases short, with 16 bases between. Germline CDR1 is SNHLY and CDR2 is FYNNEI. CDR3 length: 12 residues. CDR3 loop: CARIVWGAGYTF. CDR3 DNA sequence: TGTGCCAGGATCGTGTGGGGCGCGGGCTACACCTTC.

The chain couples TRBV7-9 to TRBJ1-2, with 12 positions matching TRBD1. Germline V gene lookup returns CDR1 SEHNR and CDR2 FQNEAQ (reference sequence). CDR3 length: 16 amino acids. V shed 4 bases and J 8 bases; nucleotides not matched to a gene: 11. CDR3 bases: TGTGCCAGCAGCTACGGGACAGGGGGCTTTTTGTCCGGCTACACCTTC. Translated: CASSYGTGGFLSGYTF.

This clone was seen once. The rearrangement links TRBV19 to TRBJ1-3; 7 bases match TRBD1. In germline, CDR1 is LNHDA, CDR2 SQIVND (reference sequence). V lost 7 bases and J lost 4; bases outside the gene matches: 13. This CDR3 contains 16 residues. CDR3 region: CASTLTLTGKGNTIYF. The CDR3 nucleotides are TGTGCCAGTACCTTAACCCTGACAGGGAAGGGAAACACCATATATTTT.

The chain carries TRBV30 and TRBJ1-2; D perhaps matches TRBD1 (5 bases). The CDR3 sequence is 14 residues long. Germline-derived CDR1 and CDR2 are GTSNPN and SVGIG (reference sequence). The ends were cut back, 2 bases at V and 11 bases at J, with 21 bases in the middle. CDR3: CAWSQGTGSMRYTF. CDR3 nucleotides: TGTGCCTGGAGTCAAGGGACCGGGAGTATGCGGTACACCTTC.

The chain couples TRBV6-4 to TRBJ2-3; unclear D gene. V lost 5 bases, J lost 0 bases, and 12 bases lay in between. Germline V gene lookup returns CDR1 MRHNA and CDR2 SNTAGT. This CDR3 is built from 15 residues. The DNA of the CDR3 is TGTGCCAGCAGTCAAAGCGTGAGCAGCACAGATACGCAGTATTTT. Translated: CASSQSVSSTDTQYF.

The chain is built from TRBV19 and TRBJ2-6; 8 bases fit TRBD2. CDR3 length: 16 residues. Germline CDR1 reads LNHDA; CDR2 reads SQIVND (reference sequence). The trim removed 7 bases at V and 2 bases at J, leaving 7 bases unmatched. CDR3 amino acids: CASTKRGTPGANVLTF. As DNA, the CDR3 is TGTGCCAGTACTAAGCGGGGGACCCCTGGGGCCAACGTCCTGACTTTC.

The CDR3 nucleotides read TGTGCCAGCAGCTACGTAGGAGCGGGAGGCAGGGGTGAGCAGTTCTTC. As protein: CASSYVGAGGRGEQFF. This chain joins TRBV11-2 and TRBJ2-1, with 9 bases identical to TRBD2. V lost 4 bases to trimming and J lost 9 bases; unmatched junction nucleotides: 13. The germline V gene has CDR1 SGHAT and CDR2 FQNNGV. This CDR3 comprises 16 residues.

The chain couples TRBV4-1 to TRBJ2-2; 13 positions match TRBD2. V lost 0 bases, J lost 5 bases, and 9 bases stayed unmatched. CDR1 MGHRA and CDR2 YSYEKL come from the germline V gene. The CDR3 totals 19 residues. CDR3 nucleotide sequence: TGCGCCAGCAGCCAAGATTCGTCACTAGCGGGAGGGCCGACCGGGGAGCTGTTTTTT. The encoded protein is CASSQDSSLAGGPTGELFF.

This chain links TRBV29-1 with TRBJ2-3; tentatively, D is TRBD1 (7 bases). V was shortened by 3 bases and J by 7 bases, with 17 bases between the two germline ends. Germline V lookup: CDR1 SQVTM, CDR2 ANQGSEA. The CDR3 is made up of 14 amino acids. The DNA for the CDR3 is TGCAGCGTTGAGAGGGGGGCAGGGGGGAATACGCAGTATTTT. It yields the protein CSVERGAGGNTQYF.

The chain recombines TRBV30 with TRBJ1-2; no clear D. Between the trimmed V and J ends, which lost 5 bases and 3 bases, there was a span of 19 bases. Germline CDR1 reads GTSNPN; CDR2 reads SVGIG (reference sequence). The CDR3 runs 15 residues. CDR3 DNA: TGTGCCTGGGGGTTAAGAGGGCAGACGGACTATGGCTACACCTTC. The encoded protein is CAWGLRGQTDYGYTF.

The gene calls are TRBV6-5 and TRBJ1-1; maybe TRBD1 (5 bases). CDR3 length equals 15 residues. CDR1 is MNHEY, CDR2 SVGAGI, per germline. V was cut by 3 bases and J by 2 bases, with 13 bases left in between. The CDR3 bases are TGTGCCAGCAGTTATTCCGGGCAGGGCAACACTGAAGCTTTCTTT. This gives the protein CASSYSGQGNTEAFF.

The V call is TRBV5-4, the J call TRBJ2-2; 11 bases match TRBD2. This CDR3 region has 19 residues. V lost 0 bases, J lost 4 bases, and 11 bases stayed unmatched. Germline assignment: CDR1 SGHNT and CDR2 YYREEE (reference sequence). CDR3 coding DNA: TGTGCCAGCAGCTTGGGGTTAGTCTCCGGGACTAGCGGCACCGGGGAGCTGTTTTTT. Protein: CASSLGLVSGTSGTGELFF.

V and J are TRBV11-2 and TRBJ1-1; unclear D gene. Trimming removed 4 bases from V and 1 base from J, with 13 bases in between. Germline V lookup: CDR1 SGHAT, CDR2 FQNNGV. The CDR3 length is 15 residues. The DNA of the CDR3 is TGTGCCAGCAGCTCCCTCGTGGCCCAGAACACTGAAGCTTTCTTT. As protein: CASSSLVAQNTEAFF.

J is TRBJ1-4 and V is TRBV3-1 (or the pseudogene TRBV3-2); TRBD1 agrees at 10 bases. CDR3 length equals 15 residues. Germline CDR1 and CDR2: LGHDT and YNNKEL (reference sequence). The V segment lost 5 bases and the J segment 8 bases; nucleotides outside the gene matches: 8. The DNA for the CDR3 is TGTGCCAGCAGCACCTGGACAGGGGGGGCGGAAAAACTGTTTTTT. Protein sequence: CASSTWTGGAEKLFF.

V usage is TRBV7-2 and J usage is TRBJ2-2, with TRBD2 identical over 9 bases. V dropped 3 bases and J dropped 2; count of bases not matched to a gene: 4. This CDR3 is 16 amino acids long. The V gene's germline CDR1 is SGHTA and CDR2 FQGNSA. CDR3: CASSFAGTSNTGELFF. The CDR3 DNA sequence: TGTGCCAGCAGCTTTGCCGGGACTAGCAACACCGGGGAGCTGTTTTTT.

This chain connects TRBV6-5 to TRBJ1-2; D perhaps matches TRBD1 (5 bases). Trimming cost V 2 bases and J 4 bases, with 8 bases left between them. The germline V gene encodes CDR1 MNHEY and CDR2 SVGAGI. This CDR3 region has 13 residues. CDR3: CASSYGGVYGYTF. The CDR3 nucleotides are TGTGCCAGCAGTTACGGAGGGGTCTATGGCTACACCTTC.

CDR3 sequence (DNA): TGCGCCAGCAGCTTGATCCAGGGGTCAGACAATGAGCAGTTCTTC. This codes for CASSLIQGSDNEQFF. This chain joins TRBV5-1 and TRBJ2-1; D perhaps matches TRBD1 (6 bases). The germline CDR1 and CDR2 sequences are SGHRS and YFSETQ. Deletions cut 1 base from V and 5 bases from J, with 13 bases between. CDR3 length: 15 residues.